This T cell receptor beta chain is drawn from a study of blood T cell repertoires in COVID-19. The wider study: COVID-19 samples, acute and convalescent, were from the United States, Italy and Spain.

This CDR3 region has 16 residues. Germline V gene lookup returns CDR1 SGHRS and CDR2 YFSETQ. V was pared by 4 bases and J by 3 bases, with 3 bases of the junction left unmatched. TCRdb's table, derived via immunoSEQ multiplex PCR, lists solely in-frame clones and lacks some. The sample contains roughly 220,000 clones, around 90% of which appear only once. The sequenced sample consisted of peripheral blood. V and J are TRBV5-1 and TRBJ2-6; 11 bases align to TRBD1. The TCR sequence derives from a man aged 55 to 70 with acute or convalescent COVID-19. The CDR3 spells CASSPGQGVGANVLTF. CDR3 nucleotides: TGCGCCAGCAGCCCGGGACAGGGGGTTGGGGCCAACGTCCTGACTTTC.